Listed below are T cell receptor beta chains from one sample, sequenced in a study of T cells after yellow fever vaccination. TCRdb ran MiXCR on the 5' RACE reads and lists one entry per CDR3 protein. The sample has fewer than 150,000 distinct CDR3 sequences; 6.5% to 9% are singletons. The sequences come from CD4+ T cells sorted from PBMCs, collected approximately 47 days after the first yellow fever vaccination. These receptors were obtained from a young man who received the YFV17D yellow fever vaccine. CDR3s include the opening cysteine and the closing phenylalanine or tryptophan. Fields, in order: V gene, CDR3 length, J gene, D gene, clone size, CDR3 DNA, CDR3 protein. D genes are given only for firm matches. Not all rows give a size; the values are once, few, many and, for expanded clones, a class.

>TRBV28|17|TRBJ1-5|.|many
TGTGCCAGCAGCCCGGCTGGCGGGGGCGCAGAGAATCAGCCCCAGCATTTT
CASSPAGGGAENQPQHF
>TRBV15|15|TRBJ1-4|.|many
TGTGCCACCAGCAGAGACAGGCGGCGGAATGAAAAACTGTTTTTT
CATSRDRRRNEKLFF
>TRBV6-1|15|TRBJ1-4|TRBD1|many
TGTGCCAGCAGTGACCGGGACAGGTCTAATGAAAAACTGTTTTTT
CASSDRDRSNEKLFF
>TRBV27|14|TRBJ1-2|.|few
TGTGCCAGCCCCCCGGCCCACCACTTTGATGGCTACACCTTC
CASPPAHHFDGYTF
>TRBV2|11|TRBJ2-7|.|.
TGTGCCAGCAGTGAGTGGGACGAGCAGTACTTC
CASSEWDEQYF
>TRBV7-2|12|TRBJ2-7|.|many
TGTGCCAGCAGTTGGGGATCGTACGAGCAGTACTTC
CASSWGSYEQYF
>TRBV6-5|16|TRBJ2-5|.|few
TGTGCCAGCAGTTATATGCCGGGGACCCAATCATCGGCCCAGTACTTC
CASSYMPGTQSSAQYF
>TRBV6-1|13|TRBJ2-7|TRBD2|many
TGTGCCAGCAGTGAGCGGGGGGTCCACGAGCAGTACTTC
CASSERGVHEQYF
>TRBV12-3/TRBV12-4|14|TRBJ2-5|.|many
TGTGCCAGCCGGATCTCGGGGGACCAAGAGACCCAGTACTTC
CASRISGDQETQYF
>TRBV10-3|12|TRBJ2-1|.|few
TGTGCCATCGGCGACAACTACAATGAGCAGTTCTTC
CAIGDNYNEQFF
>TRBV7-8|16|TRBJ2-1|.|many
TGTGCCAGCAGGGCCCTAGCCAGGGGTCCCTACAATGAGCAGTTCTTC
CASRALARGPYNEQFF
>TRBV12-3/TRBV12-4|13|TRBJ1-5|TRBD1|.
TGTGCCAGCAGTGAGGGGGCGTTTCAGCCCCAGCATTTT
CASSEGAFQPQHF
>TRBV4-3|14|TRBJ2-7|.|.
TGCGCCAGCAGCCAAGGTCCCCTGAGGGACGAGCAGTACTTC
CASSQGPLRDEQYF
>TRBV4-2|15|TRBJ2-1|TRBD2|.
TGTGCCAGCAGCCAGTTTAGCGGGTCCTACAATGAGCAGTTCTTC
CASSQFSGSYNEQFF
>TRBV6-5|17|TRBJ1-1|.|many
TGTGCCAGCAGTTCCCAAACCGGGACACACTATAACACTGAAGCTTTCTTT
CASSSQTGTHYNTEAFF
>TRBV5-1|12|TRBJ2-5|TRBD2|many
TGCGCCAGCGGGATAGCGGGGGAGGCCCAGTACTTC
CASGIAGEAQYF
>TRBV28|13|TRBJ1-4|.|many
TGTGCCAGCCTTCGGTCCGGGGCGGAAAAACTGTTTTTT
CASLRSGAEKLFF
>TRBV5-1|19|TRBJ1-6|.|.
TGCGCCAGCAGCTTGGGGATGACGGGGGGACGAGGATATAATTCACCCCTCCACTTT
CASSLGMTGGRGYNSPLHF
>TRBV7-2|14|TRBJ2-4|.|many
TGTGCCAGCCAATTCGACCGGACCGTAAACATTCAGTACTTC
CASQFDRTVNIQYF
>TRBV13|15|TRBJ2-3|.|many
TGTGCCAGCAGCTTCAGGGGTGGCGGCACAGATACGCAGTATTTT
CASSFRGGGTDTQYF
>TRBV6-2/TRBV6-3|16|TRBJ2-2|.|many
TGTGCCAGCACCAAAGGGGGACACATGAGGACCGGGGAGCTGTTTTTT
CASTKGGHMRTGELFF
>TRBV20-1|13|TRBJ2-2|.|many
TGCAGTGCGGGACGGGTTGACACCGGGGAGCTGTTTTTT
CSAGRVDTGELFF
>TRBV12-3/TRBV12-4|13|TRBJ2-5|.|many
TGTGCCAGTTCAGTGATAGGGGGGGAGACCCAGTACTTC
CASSVIGGETQYF
>TRBV12-3/TRBV12-4|13|TRBJ2-1|TRBD1|many
TGTGCCAGCAGTTTACTCGACAGGGGTCTCCAGTTCTTC
CASSLLDRGLQFF
>TRBV7-2|12|TRBJ2-2|.|many
TGTGCCAGCGACAAGAACACCGGGGAGCTGTTTTTT
CASDKNTGELFF
>TRBV5-1|14|TRBJ2-7|.|many
TGCGCCAGCGCGACCGGGGCAGGGGCATCCGAGCAGTACTTC
CASATGAGASEQYF
>TRBV4-3|17|TRBJ2-7|.|many
TGCGCCAGCAGCCAAGATGGGGGACCCCATTCCCCCTACGAGCAGTACTTC
CASSQDGGPHSPYEQYF
>TRBV29-1|13|TRBJ2-3|.|many
TGCAGCCTCGGGACAACGTACACAGATACGCAGTATTTT
CSLGTTYTDTQYF
>TRBV12-3/TRBV12-4|16|TRBJ2-7|TRBD2|many
TGTGCCAGCAGTGCCCAAAGGACTAGCGGGGGGGGAAAGCAGTACTTC
CASSAQRTSGGGKQYF
>TRBV20-1|13|TRBJ1-2|.|few
TGCAGTGCTAGAGTCTCGGGGGCGCAAGGCTACACCTTC
CSARVSGAQGYTF
>TRBV20-1|18|TRBJ1-5|TRBD1|many
TGCAGTGCTAACTCGGGCAGGGGGTCACTTCTGAGCAATCAGCCCCAGCATTTT
CSANSGRGSLLSNQPQHF
>TRBV7-6|18|TRBJ2-4|TRBD1|few
TGTGCCAGCAGCGACCTCTACGGTTCCGGACAGGGAAAAAACATTCAGTACTTC
CASSDLYGSGQGKNIQYF
>TRBV12-3/TRBV12-4|15|TRBJ2-3|.|many
TGTGCCAGCAGTTACTCGGGGGTTCGGGCAGATACGCAGTATTTT
CASSYSGVRADTQYF
>TRBV5-1|15|TRBJ1-4|.|many
TGCGCCAGCAGCCGACTAACGGGGGATCTTGAAAAACTGTTTTTT
CASSRLTGDLEKLFF
>TRBV29-1|13|TRBJ2-1|.|many
TGCAGCGCCCTCGGAGGACTCCTAAATGAGCAGTTCTTC
CSALGGLLNEQFF
>TRBV28|16|TRBJ2-1|.|few
TGTGTCAGCAGTTTAGTAGCAGCTTCCTCCTACAATGAGCAGTTCTTC
CVSSLVAASSYNEQFF
>TRBV10-3|15|TRBJ1-6|TRBD1|.
TGTGCCATCAGTGAGTCGGAAGGGGGCGGTTCACCCCTCCACTTT
CAISESEGGGSPLHF
>TRBV5-1|15|TRBJ2-5|TRBD1|.
TGCGCCAGCAGCAACCGGGACAGAATTGGAGAGACCCAGTACTTC
CASSNRDRIGETQYF
>TRBV6-5|16|TRBJ2-5|.|many
TGTGCCAGCAGTTCGAACCCTATAGGAGCCCAAGAGACCCAGTACTTC
CASSSNPIGAQETQYF
>TRBV5-1|17|TRBJ2-1|.|few
TGCGCCAGCAGCTTGGCCGGACCCCTGGACTGGGGTAATGAGCAGTTCTTC
CASSLAGPLDWGNEQFF
>TRBV20-1|13|TRBJ1-5|.|many
TGCAGTGCTTTTCCAGGTAGCAATCAGCCCCAGCATTTT
CSAFPGSNQPQHF
>TRBV7-3|15|TRBJ1-1|TRBD1|many
TGTGCCAGCAGCCCGCGGACAGGGAGGAACACTGAAGCTTTCTTT
CASSPRTGRNTEAFF
>TRBV4-3|15|TRBJ2-2|TRBD1|many
TGCGCCAGCAGCCAAGAGATCAGGGACAGCGGGGAGCTGTTTTTT
CASSQEIRDSGELFF
>TRBV20-1|12|TRBJ2-4|TRBD1|many
TGCAGTGCTAGGACAGGGCGGGACATTCAGTACTTC
CSARTGRDIQYF
>TRBV4-3|13|TRBJ2-3|.|.
TGCGCCAGCAGGAGGGAATTGGCAGATACGCAGTATTTT
CASRRELADTQYF
>TRBV20-1|12|TRBJ2-1|TRBD2|many
TGCAGGGCGGGGGTGAACTACAATGAGCAGTTCTTC
CRAGVNYNEQFF
>TRBV5-1|13|TRBJ1-1|.|.
TGCGCCAGCAGCAGTGTGGAGAACACTGAAGCTTTCTTT
CASSSVENTEAFF
>TRBV23-1|18|TRBJ1-4|.|many
TGCGCCAGCAGTCAAAGGCAGGAGGACGTTGCAACTAATGAAAAACTGTTTTTT
CASSQRQEDVATNEKLFF
>TRBV20-1|17|TRBJ2-1|.|many
TGCAGTGCTAGAGTTCGTGCACGTCCCGGCTCCTACAATGAGCAGTTCTTC
CSARVRARPGSYNEQFF
>TRBV6-5|15|TRBJ1-4|.|many
TGTGCCAGCAGTTACTCGCTTACAACTAATGAAAAACTGTTTTTT
CASSYSLTTNEKLFF
>TRBV5-1|15|TRBJ1-1|.|many
TGCGCCAGCAGCCCCTCCGCCCTCCTGGGCACTGAAGCTTTCTTT
CASSPSALLGTEAFF
>TRBV5-6|14|TRBJ2-2|.|many
TGTGCCAGCAGCTTGGCAGGGAGCACCGGGGAGCTGTTTTTT
CASSLAGSTGELFF
>TRBV25-1|15|TRBJ1-1|.|many
TGTGCCAGCAGCGAAGGGTATTGGGTGAACACTGAAGCTTTCTTT
CASSEGYWVNTEAFF
>TRBV2|11|TRBJ2-3|.|.
TGTGCCAGCAGTGAGTCAGATACGCAGTATTTT
CASSESDTQYF
>TRBV7-2|15|TRBJ2-2|.|many
TGTGCCAGCAGCTTCGGGGGAAGGGTAACCGGGGAGCTGTTTTTT
CASSFGGRVTGELFF
>TRBV6-1|13|TRBJ1-1|.|.
TGTGCCAGCAGTCCTTATTTGAACACTGAAGCTTTCTTT
CASSPYLNTEAFF
>TRBV9|14|TRBJ2-6|.|many
TGTGCCAGCAGCTCCCGTACCGGGGCCAACGTCCTGACTTTC
CASSSRTGANVLTF
>TRBV5-1|17|TRBJ2-2|TRBD2|many
TGCGCCAGCAGCCTCGGACGGGGGGGAATTCTCACCGGGGAGCTGTTTTTT
CASSLGRGGILTGELFF
>TRBV4-1|16|TRBJ2-5|TRBD2|many
TGCGCCAGCAGCCTGAGGACTAGCGGGGGTCAAGAGACCCAGTACTTC
CASSLRTSGGQETQYF
>TRBV12-3/TRBV12-4|13|TRBJ1-2|.|.
TGTGCCAGCAGTTTACGGTTGACATATGGCTACACCTTC
CASSLRLTYGYTF